Shown below are 7 T cell receptor beta chains from a single sample sequenced in a study of OX40 agonist ivuxolimab in advanced cancers. Assay: immunoSEQ multiplex PCR; the TCRdb copy retains only in-frame clones and omits some. The table has about 120,000 clones, 85% to 90% seen once; the top ten hold approximately 0.55%. The sample in question was CD4+ or CD8+ T cells sorted from blood, obtained in a trial of the OX40 agonist ivuxolimab. The receptors derive from an adult with an advanced solid tumor such as melanoma, head and neck, liver or kidney cancer.

This clone appeared a few times. The rearrangement joins TRBV9 to TRBJ1-2; possible D gene TRBD1, 6 bases. This CDR3 has 13 amino acids. CDR1 SGDLS and CDR2 YYNGEE come from the germline V gene. The V gene lost 3 bases and the J gene lost 8 bases, with 14 bases spanning the gap. The CDR3: CASSAHSGAGYTF. For the CDR3, the DNA is TGTGCCAGCAGCGCCCACTCAGGGGCCGGCTACACCTTC.

The J gene is TRBJ1-1, the V gene TRBV4-2; D is uncertain. Trimming removed 0 bases from V and 1 base from J, with 6 bases in between. This CDR3 is 14 amino acids long. Germline CDR1 is LGHNA and CDR2 is YNFKEQ. The CDR3 DNA is TGTGCCAGCAGCCAAGACCGGCAGAACACTGAAGCTTTCTTT. Protein product: CASSQDRQNTEAFF.

This chain uses TRBV2 with TRBJ2-7, with 11 bases that match TRBD1. V was pared by 6 bases and J by 4 bases, with 2 bases of the junction left unmatched. Germline loops: CDR1 SNHLY, CDR2 FYNNEI. CDR3 size: 13 residues. Here the CDR3 DNA reads TGTGCCAGCAGGGGGGACAGGGGGTACGAGCAGTACTTC. Its translation: CASRGDRGYEQYF. The whole variable domain, remainder taken from reference TRBV2 and TRBJ2-7, is EPEVTQTPSHQVTQMGQEVILRCVPISNHLYFYWYRQILGQKVEFLVSFYNNEISEKSEIFDDQFSVERPDGSNFTLKIRSTKLEDSAMYFCASRGDRGYEQYFGPGTRLTVT.

The chain employs TRBV27 and TRBJ2-3; D might be TRBD2 (6 bases). This CDR3 region has 16 residues. V gave up 2 bases and J gave up 0 bases, with 12 bases separating them. Germline lookup yields CDR1 MNHEY and CDR2 SMNVEV (reference sequence). The CDR3 DNA reads as TGTGCCAGCAGTTTAATGGCAGGGACTAGCACAGATACGCAGTATTTT. This translates into CASSLMAGTSTDTQYF.

The chain employs TRBV11-3 and TRBJ2-5; perhaps TRBD2 as D (5 bases). Per the germline V gene, CDR1 is SGHNT and CDR2 is YENEEA. This CDR3 has 13 residues. With 3 bases removed from V and 4 bases from J, the gap between germline ends came to 9 bases. The chain's CDR3 is CASSFQAGETQYF. The CDR3 nucleotides are TGTGCCAGCAGCTTTCAGGCGGGAGAGACCCAGTACTTC. The full variable domain, in which reference TRBV11-3 and TRBJ2-5 provide the parts outside the CDR3, is EAGVVQSPRYKIIEKKQPVAFWCNPISGHNTLYWYLQNLGQGPELLIRYENEEAVDDSQLPKDRFSAERLKGVDSTLKIQPAELGDSAVYLCASSFQAGETQYFGPGTRLLVL.

The chain employs TRBV27 and TRBJ2-7; 7 nucleotides agree with TRBD1. This CDR3 has 16 amino acids. Germline CDR1 and CDR2: MNHEY and SMNVEV (reference sequence). The trim removed 4 bases at V and 3 bases at J, leaving 12 bases unmatched. The CDR3 DNA reads TGTGCCAGCAGTTCCACCTCCGGGACAGCTTTCTACGAGCAGTACTTC. The encoded protein is CASSSTSGTAFYEQYF.

V and J are TRBV27 and TRBJ1-2, with TRBD1 identical over 8 bases. V dropped 5 bases and J dropped 8; count of bases not matched to a gene: 10. This CDR3 spans 14 amino acids. The germline V gene has CDR1 MNHEY and CDR2 SMNVEV (reference sequence). This CDR3 is CASSRSTGAQGYTF. The CDR3 DNA reads as TGTGCCAGCAGTCGTTCGACAGGGGCGCAAGGCTACACCTTC.